Sequencing of this T cell receptor beta chain was carried out in a study of regulatory T cells in long-lasting Graves disease (dated by TCRdb to 2020 to 2023). With regard to the full study: In the newly diagnosed Graves' disease group, patients had been taking antithyroid drugs for less than 3 months. The study took place in China and was registered as a clinical trial. TCR sequencing covered approximately 13 persistent and some 20 newly diagnosed Graves' disease patients, 33 samples in total. Peripheral blood TCR sequencing and RNA sequencing compared persistent Graves' disease patients with newly diagnosed Graves' disease patients. The paper's findings and limits, for the study overall: Only the TCR beta chain was sequenced and analyzed. Persistent patients shared more public clonotypes among themselves (around 2,500) than newly diagnosed patients did (more than 850). The authors acknowledged the small sample size as a limitation that may reduce accuracy. TRBV28, TRBJ1-2 and TRBJ2-5 were preferentially used in persistent disease, while TRBV20-1 and TRBJ2-1 were favored in newly diagnosed disease. Compared with newly diagnosed patients, patients with persistent Graves' disease had lower TCR Shannon entropy and fewer highly expanded clones, which suggests clonal expansion. The study examined only peripheral blood because the primary lesion, thyroid tissue, could not be accessed.

This clonotype was observed many times. Its binding antigen is unknown. Within one base of it there is no much larger clone, and no base qualities were kept. The method was multiplex PCR. The instrument given in TCRdb is Illumina HiSeq 4000. CDR3 regions were amplified by Arm-PCR with iRepertoire HTBI primers to construct TCR beta libraries. Before sequencing, the PCR products went through gel purification. As for how the authors treated the data: Gene usage analysis of CDR3 amino acid clonotypes relied on the roughly 60 TRBV and 15 or so TRBJ segments identified across samples. COPE and FqMerger were used to merge the filtered high-quality paired reads into contigs. Contigs were aligned with BLAST to IMGT TRBV, TRBD and TRBJ reference genes, and CDR3 was defined per IMGT. Clonotypes above 0.1% frequency were classified as highly expanded clones. Shannon entropy was used to measure repertoire diversity, and the Gini coefficient was used to measure V-J evenness. Clonotypes shared by more than one individual were considered public. TCRdb ran its own pipeline on the public reads, namely fastp trimming at Q25 and MiXCR clone calling, and kept in-frame beta chains. CDR3 protein sequences are deduplicated, and each keeps its most common genes and DNA. TCRdb's processing, not the study's, gives the V and J calls here. For this sample there are around 420,000 distinct CDR3 sequences; approximately 16% appear just once. The ten most abundant clones make up around 7.6% of the sample.

The time point label corresponds to: newly diagnosed GD, antithyroid drugs for less than 3 months. RNA was extracted from PBMCs in TRIzol for both TCR sequencing and RNA sequencing. The diagnosis of Graves' disease followed American Thyroid Association guidelines. Patients for the study were recruited at an endocrinology department in Xi'an, China. Each patient gave 8.5 to 9.5 milliliters of peripheral blood, collected in an EDTA anticoagulant tube. Ficoll Paque Plus density gradient separation was used to isolate PBMCs, and no additional T cell sorting was done. An Agilent 2100 Bioanalyzer and agarose gel were used to assess RNA quality, and a NanoDrop 2000 was used to measure RNA concentration. CDR1 and CDR2 are read off the germline V gene (reference sequence) as GTSNPN and SVGIG. The CDR3 sequence holds 14 residues, the cysteine and phenylalanine included. The entry retains the CDR3 DNA only, 42 bases that are in frame from base 1. V and J lose 0 bases and 3 bases, and a span of 8 bases separates them.

The sample was also reused in another study, on T cells in Graves' hyperthyroidism and ophthalmopathy. The second study's paper adds: A patient counted as having stable Graves' hyperthyroidism if no progression to ophthalmopathy occurred over 18 months of follow-up. Hyperthyroidism patients were aged 18 to 65 years and newly diagnosed, with disease duration of less than 2 months. Any patient with an uncontrolled infection, another autoimmune disease, pregnancy or lactation was excluded. Diagnoses were established on the basis of clinical symptoms, serum thyroxine and TRAb, thyroid ultrasound, and orbital computed tomography. A first-round RT-PCR of the TCR CDR3 used the HTBI primer set with the Qiagen OneStep RT-PCR kit. Most expanded thyroid clonotypes (frequency above 0.001) were also found in blood, which suggests that blood repertoires may mirror thyroid immune responses. A 13 V-J signature model separated ophthalmopathy from stable hyperthyroidism, with 87.88% sensitivity and 81% to 82% specificity in cross-validation and 80%/75% in testing. In validation, progression to ophthalmopathy was predicted by the model with around 70% sensitivity and around 75% specificity, a median of about 6 months before onset. To identify TCR V-J signatures that set the groups apart, the researchers used a discovery cohort of 100 patients, made up of fewer than 50 with Graves' ophthalmopathy and some 58 with stable Graves' hyperthyroidism. An independent validation cohort of under 20 hyperthyroidism patients and about 16 patients who later progressed to ophthalmopathy tested prospective prediction of ophthalmopathy. For training and testing, the 100 patients in the discovery cohort were randomly divided in a 7:3 ratio. In about 6 Graves' hyperthyroidism patients, the study also compared T-cell repertoires from thyroid tissue with T-cell repertoires from blood. Following sampling, methimazole starting at 30 mg daily was given to hyperthyroidism patients, and high-dose intravenous methylprednisolone was given to ophthalmopathy patients. Libraries were constructed in a second round of multiplex PCR, after which size selection and purification were carried out. Paired-end sequencing of the libraries was performed with 100 bp reads on an Illumina HiSeq2000. SOAPnuke was used to process the raw data, removing reads that contained adapters or uncalled bases, had a mean Phred below 15, or lacked an exact match to the constant primer or identifier. COPE v1.2.5 was used to merge high-quality paired reads, and clonotypes were defined as unique nucleotide sequences. Clonotypes were aligned to IMGT TRBV, TRBD and TRBJ reference segments using MiTCR v1.1. The analysis was restricted to V-J combinations with a frequency above 0.0001, which together covered roughly 99% of the repertoires. A TCS score was defined as the ratio of F50 (clonal expansion) to E x V (chaos), with BLOSUM62-based TCRdist applied between CDR3 peptides within each V-J. Welch's t-statistics and random forest reduced roughly 530 V-J features to 13, which were used in a naive Bayes classifier (R e1071). No statistical method was used to fix the sample size in advance, and group allocation was not hidden from the investigators. TCR Vbeta CDR3 sequencing of some 140 peripheral blood samples (over 40 ophthalmopathy, roughly 72 hyperthyroidism and roughly 17 progressor patients) is reported in the paper.

This chain is built from TRBV30 and TRBJ2-2, with a tentative D gene TRBD1 over 6 matching bases. Here the sequenced sample was peripheral blood mononuclear cells (PBMCs), taken at new diagnosis, from a patient treated with antithyroid drugs. This TCR derives from a woman between 35 and 50 years old with Graves disease. Donor details come from another sample of the same person, matched by shared clones. The CDR3 region has the sequence CAWSVSGDTGELFF. The DNA is as follows: TGTGCCTGGAGTGTTTCAGGGGACACCGGGGAGCTGTTTTTT.